The clone carrying this TCR beta chain was counted a few times. Its cognate antigen is unknown. This sample is part of a study of T cells after yellow fever vaccination. Study results and limitations: The secondary T-cell response peaked on day 5, not day 15, but was weaker.

TCRdb re-derived calls from the 5' RACE reads in MiXCR, one entry per CDR3 protein. The table shows 150,000 to 200,000 distinct CDR3 sequences, with approximately 6.7% occurring only once. The source of this sequence is a man aged 18 to 30 who received the YFV17D yellow fever vaccine. The sample in question was CD4+ T cells sorted from PBMCs, obtained 5 days after the first yellow fever vaccination.

DNA for the CDR3: TGTGCCAGCAGTCAAAATCCAGTTGATGCCCAGCATTTT. Translating gives CASSQNPVDAQHF. The chain recombines TRBV6-1 with TRBJ1-5; D gene uncertain. The germline V gene encodes CDR1 MNHNS and CDR2 SASEGT. V was pared by 5 bases and J by 11 bases, with 16 bases between. The CDR3 sequence is 13 residues long.